The 14 T cell receptor beta chains reported below all come from one sample, sequenced in a study of vaccination and CD4 T cells after COVID-19 (dated 2022 in TCRdb). No antigen has been identified for these receptors. To prepare the library, PCR was applied. Sequencing was carried out with an Illumina iSeq 100. At the Johns Hopkins FTIC core, DNA from the cultured CD4+ T cells underwent TCR sequencing with the Oncomine TCR Beta short-read assay. The public reads were quality trimmed at Q25 with fastp and then assembled into clones with MiXCR by TCRdb, keeping productive beta chains. All rows with the same CDR3 protein become a single entry with the most common DNA and genes. The sample table lists approximately 16,000 distinct CDR3 sequences, approximately 29% of them with a count of one. Roughly a sixth of the sample goes to the ten largest clones. This specimen's treatment or condition label, per the study, means: roughly 11-day PBMC culture with coronavirus spike peptide pools or control peptides (ViraFEST assay).

The material sequenced was cultured CD4+ T cells from blood. These receptors came from a human donor with COVID-19.

This clonotype came up once. The CDR3: CASSYQKDRGRATNEKLFF. DNA for the CDR3: TGTGCCAGCAGTTACCAGAAAGACAGGGGCCGGGCAACTAATGAAAAACTGTTTTTT. The gene calls are TRBV6-5 and TRBJ1-4; 8 bases line up with TRBD1. J gave up 0 bases and V 2 bases, and 11 bases lay outside the gene matches. Germline CDR1 reads MNHEY; CDR2 reads SVGAGI. There are 19 residues in the CDR3.

The V call is TRBV5-6, the J call TRBJ1-2, with D uncertain. The germline V gene has CDR1 SGHDT and CDR2 YYEEEE. The CDR3 has 14 residues. V dropped 1 base and J dropped 8 bases, with 15 bases sitting between them. The CDR3 DNA follows: TGTGCCAGCAGCTTGCTCGTGGTCAGCGTGGGCTACACCTTC. Amino acids: CASSLLVVSVGYTF.

V is TRBV6-1 and J is TRBJ2-1; TRBD2 aligns across 13 bases. The CDR3 totals 18 residues. The V segment lost 5 bases and the J segment 6 bases; nucleotides outside the gene matches: 13. The V gene's germline CDR1 is MNHNS and CDR2 SASEGT. DNA of the CDR3: TGTGCCAGCAGTCCGTTGACTAGCGGGGGGTCTCCCCTCAATGAGCAGTTCTTC. Translating it yields CASSPLTSGGSPLNEQFF.

The chain couples TRBV10-2 to TRBJ1-3; 7 positions match TRBD1. The V gene end was trimmed by 7 bases and the J gene end by 3 bases; junction bases not matched to a gene: 6. CDR1 is WSHSY, CDR2 SAAADI, per germline. The CDR3 has 14 residues. The CDR3 is CASTSTGIGNTIYF. The CDR3 DNA sequence: TGCGCCAGCACATCGACAGGGATTGGAAACACCATATATTTT.

The table lists this clonotype with a few counts. V and J are TRBV7-3 and TRBJ2-2; TRBD1 matches at 7 bases. Germline CDR1 SGHTA, CDR2 FQGTGA. The V segment lost 5 bases and the J segment 4 bases; nucleotides outside the gene matches: 13. CDR3 size: 17 residues. CDR3 DNA sequence: TGTGCCAGCAGCAGAGAGCCCGGGACAGCACTCACCGGGGAGCTGTTTTTT. The encoded protein is CASSREPGTALTGELFF.

This clonotype occurred once. The CDR3 coding sequence is TGTGCCAGCTCATTTCAAGGGGATTCACCCCTCCACTTT. Translated: CASSFQGDSPLHF. The chain has TRBV18 and TRBJ1-6; possibly TRBD1 for D (5 bases). Trimming removed 5 bases from V and 8 bases from J, with 10 bases in between. CDR3 length equals 13 residues. Germline-derived CDR1 and CDR2 are KGHSH and LQKENI.

This clonotype was seen only a few times. The J gene is TRBJ1-1, the V gene TRBV19; possible D gene TRBD1, 5 bases. Germline assignment: CDR1 LNHDA and CDR2 SQIVND (reference sequence). Trimming took off 7 bases at V and 1 base at J, with 13 bases between the two ends. CDR3 length: 14 amino acids. The CDR3 region is CASTAGLTNTEAFF. The CDR3 region has the DNA TGTGCCAGTACCGCGGGACTCACGAACACTGAAGCTTTCTTT.

The chain has TRBV6-2 or TRBV6-3 and TRBJ2-7; 8 bases match TRBD2. The J segment lost 7 bases and the V segment lost 5 bases, leaving 16 bases of the junction unmatched. Germline CDR1 is MNHEY and CDR2 is SVGEGT. The CDR3 runs 16 residues. The DNA of the CDR3 is TGTGCCAGCAGTCCTCGGACTAGCTACGGTCCGGGTGAGCAGTACTTC. Amino acid sequence: CASSPRTSYGPGEQYF.

This rearrangement joins TRBV18 to TRBJ1-2; D call uncertain. V lost 3 bases, J lost 2 bases, and 10 bases lay in between. Germline assignment: CDR1 KGHSH and CDR2 LQKENI. This CDR3 has 14 residues. The CDR3 DNA reads TGTGCCAGCTCACCCGCCGACGGAAACTATGGCTACACCTTC. Its translation: CASSPADGNYGYTF.

The chain combines TRBV11-2 with TRBJ1-2; D not resolved. V lost 5 bases and J lost 8, with 15 bases in between. The length of the CDR3 is 13 residues. In germline, CDR1 is SGHAT, CDR2 FQNNGV. The CDR3 reads CASSPRTGYGYTF. The CDR3 nucleotides are TGTGCCAGCAGCCCCCGGACCGGGTACGGCTACACCTTC.

This clonotype was counted a few times. V is TRBV20-1 and J is TRBJ2-1; 12 nucleotides line up with TRBD2. Germline V gives CDR1 DFQATT, CDR2 SNEGSKA (reference sequence). Trimming cost V 3 bases and J 10 bases; bases outside gene matches: 7. This CDR3 spans 14 amino acids. The CDR3 coding sequence is TGCAGTGCTAGGGCTAGCGGGGGGGCGGTCGAGCAGTTCTTC. Its protein product is CSARASGGAVEQFF.

This rearrangement joins TRBV20-1 to TRBJ1-2; tentative D call: TRBD1 (5 bases). Per the germline V gene, CDR1 is DFQATT and CDR2 is SNEGSKA (reference sequence). With 0 bases removed from V and 13 bases from J, the gap between germline ends came to 15 bases. The CDR3 is 12 amino acids. The chain's CDR3 is CSAREGTRPGTF. CDR3 sequence (DNA): TGCAGTGCTAGAGAAGGGACCCGGCCAGGCACCTTC.

This clonotype was seen only a few times. V gene TRBV7-9 combines with J gene TRBJ1-3, with a weak D call TRBD1 (6 bases). The CDR3 totals 13 residues. Germline assignment: CDR1 SEHNR and CDR2 FQNEAQ (reference sequence). V was pared by 6 bases and J by 1 base, with 7 bases between. CDR3 amino acids: CASRGASGNTIYF. CDR3 bases: TGTGCCAGCAGGGGGGCGTCTGGAAACACCATATATTTT.

The rearrangement uses TRBV27 and TRBJ1-1, with 7 bases lining up with TRBD1. The CDR3 loop spans 15 amino acids. The germline gives CDR1 MNHEY, CDR2 SMNVEV (reference sequence). The trim removed 6 bases at V and 1 base at J, leaving 8 bases unmatched. The CDR3, as DNA: TGTGCCAGCAGCCCCTCCCGGACAGGGAACACTGAAGCTTTCTTT. Its translation is CASSPSRTGNTEAFF.